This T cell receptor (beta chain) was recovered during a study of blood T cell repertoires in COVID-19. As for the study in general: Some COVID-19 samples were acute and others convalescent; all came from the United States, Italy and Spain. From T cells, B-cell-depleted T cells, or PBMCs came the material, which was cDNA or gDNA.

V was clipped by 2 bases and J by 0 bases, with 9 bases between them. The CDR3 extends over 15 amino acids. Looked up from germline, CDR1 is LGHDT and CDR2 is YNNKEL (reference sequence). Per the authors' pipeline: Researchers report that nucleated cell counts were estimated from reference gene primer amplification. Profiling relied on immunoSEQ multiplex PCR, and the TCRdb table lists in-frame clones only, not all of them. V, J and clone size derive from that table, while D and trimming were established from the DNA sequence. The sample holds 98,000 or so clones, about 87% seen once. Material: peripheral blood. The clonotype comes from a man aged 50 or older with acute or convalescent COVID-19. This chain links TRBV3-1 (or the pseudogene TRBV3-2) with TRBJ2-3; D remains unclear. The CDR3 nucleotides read TGTGCCAGCAGCCAATTGTGGCAGAGCACAGATACGCAGTATTTT. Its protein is CASSQLWQSTDTQYF.